These 21 T cell receptor beta chains share one sample of origin, sequenced in a study of CD4 T cells in relation to SARS-CoV-2 and coronaviruses. Unexposed donor CD4+ T cells date from about 2011-2019, before the COVID-19 pandemic. Assay used: immunoSEQ multiplex PCR; TCRdb lists only in-frame clones, some missing. The sample shows 60,000 to 80,000 clones, about 90% of them seen only once. The specimen sequenced was memory CD4+ T cells from PBMCs. All receptors derive from a human donor in good health.

Turning to this clone: This specimen includes other DNA sequences encoding the same CDR3. The chain couples TRBV18 to TRBJ1-4; D not resolved. In germline, CDR1 is KGHSH, CDR2 LQKENI. This CDR3 is 13 amino acids long. The V end lost 4 bases, the J end lost 8 bases, and 11 bases lay between the germline ends. CDR3 sequence reads: CASSRTLDEKLFF. As DNA, the CDR3 is TGTGCCAGCTCACGTACATTGGACGAAAAACTGTTTTTT.

This clone has only one observation. The rearrangement uses TRBV29-1 and TRBJ2-7; D tentatively reads TRBD1 or TRBD2 (5 bases each). The CDR3 runs 11 residues. V gave up 4 bases and J gave up 3 bases, with 7 bases separating them. The V gene's germline CDR1 is SQVTM and CDR2 ANQGSEA. The CDR3 DNA reads TGCAGCGTTGTTGGGGGCTACGAGCAGTACTTC. This translates into CSVVGGYEQYF.

The V call is TRBV30, the J call TRBJ2-1; TRBD2 agrees at 12 bases. CDR1 GTSNPN and CDR2 SVGIG come from the germline V gene (reference sequence). The CDR3 has 14 amino acids. Trimming at V came to 3 bases and at J to 12 bases, leaving 9 bases not matched to a gene. CDR3 sequence: CAWSRLAGDDVQFF. The CDR3, as DNA: TGTGCCTGGAGCCGACTAGCGGGAGACGATGTGCAGTTCTTC.

The gene calls are TRBV9 and TRBJ2-1; the match to TRBD2 covers 13 bases. CDR1 and CDR2 from the germline V gene are SGDLS and YYNGEE. This CDR3 spans 16 amino acids. V was clipped by 1 base and J by 10 bases; unmatched bases: 8. The CDR3, as DNA: TGTGCCAGCAGCGTATTACTAGCGGGAGGGCCGTGGGAGCAGTTCTTC. Translation gives CASSVLLAGGPWEQFF.

Only one count was recorded for this clone. CDR3 DNA: TGCGCCAGCAGCCAAGATCGGGGTTTAGCTAACTATGGCTACACCTTC. Its translation is CASSQDRGLANYGYTF. The chain couples TRBV4-3 to TRBJ1-2; D gene unclear. V lost 0 bases, J lost 0 bases, and 11 bases lay in between. The CDR3 sequence is 16 residues long. CDR1 and CDR2 from the germline V gene are LGHNA and YSLEER.

V and J are TRBV10-2 and TRBJ2-5; 9 nucleotides agree with TRBD1. The CDR3 runs 14 residues. Germline CDR1 and CDR2: WSHSY and SAAADI. J was trimmed by 4 bases and V by 3 bases; bases with no gene match: 3. The CDR3 bases are TGCGCCAGCAGTGATGGGACAGGGCGAGAGACCCAGTACTTC. Translating it yields CASSDGTGRETQYF.

The gene calls are TRBV2 and TRBJ1-2; D possibly corresponds to TRBD1 (5 bases). Trimming removed 6 bases at V and 5 bases at J, with 19 bases between. Germline loops: CDR1 SNHLY, CDR2 FYNNEI. CDR3 length: 15 residues. This CDR3 is CASRQASRQLYGYTF. The CDR3, as DNA: TGTGCCAGCAGACAAGCGTCTCGACAGCTATATGGCTACACCTTC.

This clone was counted once. The J gene is TRBJ1-4, the V gene TRBV5-1, with 8 positions matching TRBD1. With V trimmed by 4 bases and J by 8 bases, 7 bases remained unmatched. The CDR3 contains 14 residues. CDR1 SGHRS and CDR2 YFSETQ come from the germline V gene. This CDR3 is CASSEISGGEKLFF. In DNA, the CDR3 is TGCGCCAGCAGCGAGATATCAGGGGGCGAAAAACTGTTTTTT.

The chain couples TRBV19 to TRBJ1-6, with 7 bases that match TRBD1. CDR3 length equals 16 residues. The V gene end was trimmed by 5 bases and the J gene end by 10 bases; junction bases not matched to a gene: 14. Germline CDR1 LNHDA, CDR2 SQIVND (reference sequence). The CDR3, as DNA: TGTGCCAGTAGTCTCCGGACGGTCCCAGGGGGATCACCCCTCCACTTT. As protein: CASSLRTVPGGSPLHF.

The V gene is TRBV5-1, the J gene TRBJ1-4; TRBD1 matches 8 bases. Germline CDR1 and CDR2: SGHRS and YFSETQ. The trim removed 4 bases at V and 3 bases at J, leaving 8 bases unmatched. This CDR3 spans 16 amino acids. The CDR3 DNA follows: TGCGCCAGCAGCCGGACAGGGTTTACGGCTAATGAAAAACTGTTTTTT. Its protein is CASSRTGFTANEKLFF.

This chain uses TRBV19 with TRBJ1-2; 9 bases are shared with TRBD1. The CDR3 is 18 residues long. V lost 7 bases and J lost 0; bases outside the gene matches: 15. The V gene's germline CDR1 is LNHDA and CDR2 SQIVND (reference sequence). CDR3 residues: CASTTSGTGGLANYGYTF. The CDR3 region has the DNA TGTGCCAGTACCACGTCAGGAACAGGGGGCCTTGCTAACTATGGCTACACCTTC.

The rearrangement uses TRBV2 and TRBJ1-6; D unresolved. The CDR3 covers 15 residues. Per germline, CDR1 SNHLY and CDR2 FYNNEI. The V end lost 3 bases, the J end lost 7 bases, and 13 bases lay between the germline ends. In DNA, the CDR3 is TGTGCCAGCAGTGAGTTAGGTCAGGCGAATTCACCCCTCCACTTT. This translates into CASSELGQANSPLHF.

This clone was seen once. The J gene is TRBJ2-1, the V gene TRBV2; D ambiguous. Between the trimmed V and J ends, which lost 1 base and 9 bases, there was a span of 10 bases. CDR3 length equals 13 residues. The germline gives CDR1 SNHLY, CDR2 FYNNEI. The CDR3 protein is CASSEEIGGEQFF. The CDR3, as DNA: TGTGCCAGCAGTGAAGAGATCGGCGGTGAGCAGTTCTTC. The full variable domain, its missing parts supplied by reference TRBV2 and TRBJ2-1, is EPEVTQTPSHQVTQMGQEVILRCVPISNHLYFYWYRQILGQKVEFLVSFYNNEISEKSEIFDDQFSVERPDGSNFTLKIRSTKLEDSAMYFCASSEEIGGEQFFGPGTRLTVL.

This clone was observed once. The V gene is TRBV2, the J gene TRBJ2-1; possibly TRBD1 or TRBD2 for D (5 bases each). The CDR3 covers 13 residues. The V end lost 6 bases, the J end lost 8 bases, and 14 bases lay between the germline ends. CDR1 and CDR2 from the germline V gene are SNHLY and FYNNEI. CDR3 loop: CASRGERGDEQFF. CDR3 DNA sequence: TGTGCCAGCAGAGGGGAGAGGGGCGATGAGCAGTTCTTC. The complete variable domain, with remaining parts taken from reference TRBV2 and TRBJ2-1, reads EPEVTQTPSHQVTQMGQEVILRCVPISNHLYFYWYRQILGQKVEFLVSFYNNEISEKSEIFDDQFSVERPDGSNFTLKIRSTKLEDSAMYFCASRGERGDEQFFGPGTRLTVL.

This chain uses TRBV9 with TRBJ2-2, with a weak D call TRBD2 (5 bases). Germline values: CDR1 SGDLS, CDR2 YYNGEE. The CDR3 has 13 amino acids. V dropped 6 bases and J dropped 2 bases, with 8 bases sitting between them. CDR3 region: CASTGLNTGELFF. The CDR3 bases are TGTGCCAGCACGGGGTTAAACACCGGGGAGCTGTTTTTT.

The chain couples TRBV7-8 to TRBJ2-3; 9 positions agree with TRBD1. Germline CDR1 SGHVS, CDR2 FQNEAQ. The CDR3 totals 16 residues. V lost 3 bases and J lost 6; bases outside the gene matches: 10. As DNA, the CDR3 is TGTGCCAGCAGCTTTGGTAGAGGGACAGGGTTCGATACGCAGTATTTT. Its protein product is CASSFGRGTGFDTQYF.

The chain is built from TRBV10-3 and TRBJ1-2; 8 positions agree with TRBD1. J gave up 5 bases and V 10 bases, and 21 bases lay outside the gene matches. Germline values: CDR1 ENHRY, CDR2 SYGVKD. The CDR3 is 17 residues long. CDR3 region: CATRQTQQGVFSYGYTF. The CDR3 DNA follows: TGTGCCACCCGACAGACCCAACAGGGGGTGTTTTCGTATGGCTACACCTTC.

The genes are TRBV25-1 and TRBJ2-1; D is perhaps TRBD1 or TRBD2 (5 bases each). V lost 6 bases, J lost 2 bases, and 11 bases lay in between. The CDR3 contains 14 residues. Germline V gene sequence: CDR1 MGHDK, CDR2 SYGVNS. CDR3 bases: TGTGCCAGCAGGGCTGGGGGTGCCTACAATGAGCAGTTCTTC. It codes for CASRAGGAYNEQFF.

V is TRBV5-5 and J is TRBJ2-7, with 7 bases fitting TRBD1. The junction had 11 bases not matched to a gene; V was cut back by 4 bases and J by 1 base. Germline CDR1 SGHKS, CDR2 YYEKEE (reference sequence). This CDR3 has 16 amino acids. This chain's CDR3 is CASSPTVDRLSYEQYF. DNA of the CDR3: TGTGCCAGCAGCCCCACGGTGGACAGGCTATCCTACGAGCAGTACTTC.

The chain joins TRBV6-2 or TRBV6-3 to TRBJ2-1, with D maybe TRBD2 (6 bases). The CDR3 runs 16 residues. Germline V gives CDR1 MNHEY, CDR2 SVGEGT. Deletions cut 6 bases from V and 0 bases from J, with 15 bases between. CDR3 sequence reads: CASSPPQAGSYNEQFF. CDR3 nucleotides: TGTGCCAGCAGCCCTCCCCAAGCGGGCTCCTACAATGAGCAGTTCTTC.

This chain connects TRBV5-6 to TRBJ2-7; TRBD1 agrees at 10 bases. The ends lost 5 bases at V and 8 bases at J; junction bases unmatched: 4. The CDR3 is 12 residues long. Germline V lookup: CDR1 SGHDT, CDR2 YYEEEE. CDR3 in amino acids: CASRLDRGQQYF. In nucleotides, the CDR3 is TGTGCCAGCAGACTTGACAGGGGGCAGCAGTACTTC. The full variable domain, rest sourced from reference TRBV5-6 and TRBJ2-7, is DAGVTQSPTHLIKTRGQQVTLRCSPKSGHDTVSWYQQALGQGPQFIFQYYEEEERQRGNFPDRFSGHQFPNYSSELNVNALLLGDSALYLCASRLDRGQQYFGPGTRLTVT.